A single sample gave rise to the 2 T cell receptor beta chains below, sequenced in a study of radiation and T cells in renal cell carcinoma. As to time point: baseline pretreatment blood. The treatment denotes: 15 Gy SBRT to primary tumor, nephrectomy 4 weeks later. Generated by immunoSEQ multiplex PCR, the TCRdb table keeps only in-frame clones and is missing some. The sample lists about 150,000 clones; 88% were seen once. Sequenced material: blood, taken from a patient whose treatment included radiotherapy and nephrectomy. The receptors originated from a woman in her 70s with renal cell carcinoma.

There are a few counts of this clone. This chain joins TRBV4-3 and TRBJ1-6; D is ambiguous. Trimming stripped 0 bases from V and 8 bases from J, with 11 bases between. CDR3 size: 15 residues. Germline V gives CDR1 LGHNA, CDR2 YSLEER. CDR3 protein: CASSQDPGGDSPLHF. CDR3 DNA sequence: TGCGCCAGCAGCCAAGACCCAGGCGGTGATTCACCCCTCCACTTT.

The chain recombines TRBV5-6 with TRBJ1-4; D gene uncertain. The germline V gene has CDR1 SGHDT and CDR2 YYEEEE. Trimming shortened V by 6 bases and J by 0 bases, and 9 bases separated the two germline ends. The CDR3 length is 14 residues. The CDR3 here is CASTHTPTNEKLFF. In nucleotides, the CDR3 is TGTGCCAGCACCCACACGCCAACTAATGAAAAACTGTTTTTT.